The 5 T cell receptor beta chains below were found in one sample sequenced in a study of T cell responses to AZD1222 COVID-19 vaccine. Only in-frame clones appear in the TCRdb table, and some are missing; sequencing was by immunoSEQ multiplex PCR. The sample lists approximately 170,000 clones; 80% to 95% were seen once. The sequenced sample was peripheral blood, obtained on day 0 of AZD1222 vaccination. All receptors come from an adult in good health.

The chain recombines TRBV6-5 with TRBJ2-7; TRBD2 matches 12 bases. V shed 4 bases and J 3 bases; nucleotides not matched to a gene: 4. Germline-derived CDR1 and CDR2 are MNHEY and SVGAGI. The CDR3 totals 15 residues. CDR3 loop: CASSSGLAGIYEQYF. The DNA for the CDR3 is TGTGCCAGCAGTTCAGGACTAGCGGGGATCTACGAGCAGTACTTC.

V is TRBV29-1 and J is TRBJ1-4; the D is unclear. Per the germline V gene, CDR1 is SQVTM and CDR2 is ANQGSEA. The V end was cut by 5 bases, the J end by 8 bases, with 9 bases between. CDR3 length: 11 residues. The CDR3 spells CSVKPGEKLFF. Here the CDR3 DNA reads TGCAGCGTTAAGCCTGGCGAAAAACTGTTTTTT. Using reference TRBV29-1 and TRBJ1-4 for the parts outside the CDR3, the full variable domain is SAVISQKPSRDICQRGTSLTIQCQVDSQVTMMFWYRQQPGQSLTLIATANQGSEATYESGFVIDKFPISRPNLTFSTLTVSNMSPEDSSIYLCSVKPGEKLFFGSGTQLSVL.

The gene calls are TRBV30 and TRBJ2-2, with TRBD2 as a possible D gene (5 bases). V lost 2 bases, J lost 0 bases, and 7 bases lay in between. This CDR3 comprises 14 residues. Germline CDR1 reads GTSNPN; CDR2 reads SVGIG (reference sequence). The CDR3 reads CAWSQDSNTGELFF. The CDR3, as DNA: TGTGCCTGGAGTCAGGACTCGAACACCGGGGAGCTGTTTTTT.

This clone was counted once. The chain is built from TRBV7-9 and TRBJ2-7; D is ambiguous. V dropped 5 bases and J dropped 1 base, with 9 bases sitting between them. The CDR3 spans 13 residues. Germline V gene sequence: CDR1 SEHNR, CDR2 FQNEAQ (reference sequence). The CDR3 DNA sequence: TGTGCCAGCAGCCTAGACGTATCCTACGAGCAGTACTTC. Translating it yields CASSLDVSYEQYF.

The J gene is TRBJ2-7, the V gene TRBV4-1, with no clear D. The CDR3 runs to 18 residues. V was pared by 3 bases and J by 2 bases, with 23 bases between. Germline CDR1 MGHRA, CDR2 YSYEKL. The CDR3 DNA reads as TGCGCCAGCAGCCAGCCACATACCTCACTTGGGCCTCCCTACGAGCAGTACTTC. It yields the protein CASSQPHTSLGPPYEQYF.